Listed below are T cell receptor beta chains from one sample, sequenced in a study of Ad26.COV2.S vaccination and SARS-CoV-2 variants. Assay used: immunoSEQ multiplex PCR; TCRdb lists only in-frame clones, some missing. Found here are about 350,000 clones, roughly 89% of them singletons; the top ten hold approximately 5%. Sequencing was performed on peripheral blood, taken in a trial of Ad26.COV2.S vaccine versus placebo. The receptor source for this set is a person between 18 and 65 years old who received the Ad26.COV2.S COVID-19 vaccine or a placebo. Both conserved end residues are part of each CDR3. The D gene is left open where the match is weak. Some rows have no size entry. The others give once, few or many, or a class for an expanded clone.

size: .
D: .
V: TRBV27
J: TRBJ1-5
CDR3: CASSPGQFNQPQHF
DNA: TGTGCCAGCAGCCCCGGACAGTTCAATCAGCCCCAGCATTTT

size: .
D: TRBD1
V: TRBV5-6
J: TRBJ2-7
CDR3: CASSLRDRVSYEQYF
DNA: TGTGCCAGCAGCTTAAGGGACAGGGTCTCCTACGAGCAGTACTTC

size: .
D: .
V: TRBV5-1
J: TRBJ2-7
CDR3: CASSLGTDYEQYF
DNA: TGCGCCAGCAGCTTGGGGACCGACTACGAGCAGTACTTC

size: .
D: .
V: TRBV20-1
J: TRBJ2-5
CDR3: CSASAAGKETQYF
DNA: TGCAGTGCTAGTGCTGCGGGGAAAGAGACCCAGTACTTC

size: .
D: TRBD2
V: TRBV30
J: TRBJ2-7
CDR3: CAWRVQAGGYEQYF
DNA: TGTGCCTGGAGGGTTCAGGCGGGAGGGTACGAGCAGTACTTC

size: .
D: .
V: TRBV30
J: TRBJ2-5
CDR3: CAWRLEWGPRGETQYF
DNA: TGTGCCTGGAGGTTGGAGTGGGGCCCAAGAGGGGAGACCCAGTACTTC

size: .
D: .
V: TRBV29-1
J: TRBJ1-1
CDR3: CSVRDLNTEAFF
DNA: TGCAGCGTTCGGGACTTAAACACTGAAGCTTTCTTT

size: .
D: .
V: TRBV6-1
J: TRBJ1-5
CDR3: CASSEIAGEGQPQHF
DNA: TGTGCCAGCAGTGAGATAGCAGGGGAGGGTCAGCCCCAGCATTTT

size: .
D: .
V: TRBV4-1
J: TRBJ1-5
CDR3: CASSPAGTRNQPQHF
DNA: TGCGCCAGCTCCCCAGCGGGGACTCGCAATCAGCCCCAGCATTTT

size: .
D: TRBD2
V: TRBV28
J: TRBJ2-5
CDR3: CASSLGTSGTQETQYF
DNA: TGTGCCAGCAGTTTAGGGACTAGCGGGACTCAAGAGACCCAGTACTTC

size: .
D: TRBD1
V: TRBV7-2
J: TRBJ1-1
CDR3: CASSLVRRGLRTLDTEAFF
DNA: TGTGCCAGCAGCTTAGTACGCAGGGGGCTTCGGACCTTAGACACTGAAGCTTTCTTT

size: .
D: .
V: TRBV5-1
J: TRBJ2-2
CDR3: CASSFGSGANTGELFF
DNA: TGCGCCAGCAGCTTCGGGAGTGGCGCGAACACCGGGGAGCTGTTTTTT

size: .
D: .
V: TRBV9
J: TRBJ1-5
CDR3: CASSAGEQPQHF
DNA: TGTGCCAGCAGCGCAGGGGAACAGCCCCAGCATTTT

size: .
D: TRBD1
V: TRBV5-4
J: TRBJ1-2
CDR3: CASSQDRGAGYTF
DNA: TGTGCCAGCAGCCAGGACAGGGGGGCTGGCTACACCTTC

size: .
D: .
V: TRBV2
J: TRBJ2-1
CDR3: CASKAGLTGDEQFF
DNA: TGTGCCAGCAAGGCGGGACTCACAGGGGATGAGCAGTTCTTC

size: .
D: .
V: TRBV2
J: TRBJ1-5
CDR3: CASSDRAGAQPQHF
DNA: TGTGCCAGCAGTGACAGGGCAGGGGCTCAGCCCCAGCATTTT

size: .
D: TRBD1
V: TRBV28
J: TRBJ1-2
CDR3: CASRRTGNMGYTF
DNA: TGTGCCAGCAGGCGGACAGGGAACATGGGCTACACCTTC

size: once
D: .
V: TRBV10-3
J: TRBJ1-6
CDR3: CAISVSGDNSPLHF
DNA: TGTGCCATCAGTGTTTCAGGGGATAATTCACCCCTCCACTTT

size: .
D: TRBD1
V: TRBV11-2
J: TRBJ2-3
CDR3: CASSSYRGRADTQYF
DNA: TGTGCCAGCAGCTCCTACAGGGGGCGCGCAGATACGCAGTATTTT

size: .
D: .
V: TRBV20-1
J: TRBJ1-4
CDR3: CSAGEGEKLFF
DNA: TGCAGTGCGGGAGAGGGGGAAAAACTGTTTTTT

size: .
D: TRBD1
V: TRBV27
J: TRBJ2-5
CDR3: CASSVTGQGGETQYF
DNA: TGTGCCAGCAGTGTCACCGGACAGGGAGGCGAGACCCAGTACTTC

size: .
D: TRBD1
V: TRBV30
J: TRBJ1-2
CDR3: CAWSGTGGFYGYTF
DNA: TGTGCCTGGAGTGGGACAGGGGGCTTTTATGGCTACACCTTC

size: .
D: .
V: TRBV14
J: TRBJ1-1
CDR3: CASSQQEYTEAFF
DNA: TGTGCCAGCAGCCAACAGGAATATACTGAAGCTTTCTTT

size: .
D: .
V: TRBV6-5
J: TRBJ1-1
CDR3: CASSPWGEGAEAFF
DNA: TGTGCCAGCAGTCCATGGGGGGAGGGGGCTGAAGCTTTCTTT

size: once
D: TRBD1
V: TRBV3-1/TRBV3-2
J: TRBJ1-2
CDR3: CASRGTGGVGYTF
DNA: TGTGCCAGCAGAGGTACAGGGGGCGTTGGCTACACCTTC

size: .
D: .
V: TRBV19
J: TRBJ1-2
CDR3: CAGQGNTGYTF
DNA: TGTGCCGGGCAGGGAAATACTGGCTACACCTTC

size: .
D: TRBD1
V: TRBV4-1
J: TRBJ1-6
CDR3: CASSLGQGNSPLHF
DNA: TGCGCCAGCAGCCTTGGACAGGGCAATTCACCCCTCCACTTT

size: .
D: TRBD2
V: TRBV7-6
J: TRBJ2-3
CDR3: CASRPSGGGTDTQYF
DNA: TGTGCCAGCAGACCTAGCGGGGGAGGCACAGATACGCAGTATTTT

size: .
D: .
V: TRBV5-1
J: TRBJ2-2
CDR3: CASSLGPFTGELFF
DNA: TGCGCCAGCAGCTTGGGGCCTTTCACCGGGGAGCTGTTTTTT

size: .
D: .
V: TRBV29-1
J: TRBJ2-5
CDR3: CSVGDRGDRQETQYF
DNA: TGCAGCGTTGGGGATCGGGGCGACCGCCAAGAGACCCAGTACTTC

size: .
D: TRBD2
V: TRBV5-1
J: TRBJ2-2
CDR3: CASSLAAGGPESTGELFF
DNA: TGCGCCAGCAGCTTGGCTGCGGGAGGGCCCGAGTCCACCGGGGAGCTGTTTTTT

size: .
D: .
V: TRBV9
J: TRBJ2-3
CDR3: CASSAQGRVLTDTQYF
DNA: TGTGCCAGCAGCGCCCAGGGGCGGGTGCTCACAGATACGCAGTATTTT

size: few
D: TRBD1
V: TRBV28
J: TRBJ2-7
CDR3: CASRRPGQGTYEQYF
DNA: TGTGCCAGCAGAAGACCGGGACAGGGAACCTACGAGCAGTACTTC

size: .
D: .
V: TRBV3-1/TRBV3-2
J: TRBJ2-6
CDR3: CASSQGAAPGANVLTF
DNA: TGTGCCAGCAGCCAAGGGGCAGCTCCCGGGGCCAACGTCCTGACTTTC

size: .
D: TRBD1
V: TRBV28
J: TRBJ2-1
CDR3: CASSFWQGAVYNEQFF
DNA: TGTGCCAGCAGTTTCTGGCAGGGGGCGGTCTACAATGAGCAGTTCTTC

size: .
D: .
V: TRBV28
J: TRBJ2-5
CDR3: CASTRGQGGGGTQYF
DNA: TGTGCCAGCACAAGGGGGCAGGGAGGTGGAGGGACCCAGTACTTC